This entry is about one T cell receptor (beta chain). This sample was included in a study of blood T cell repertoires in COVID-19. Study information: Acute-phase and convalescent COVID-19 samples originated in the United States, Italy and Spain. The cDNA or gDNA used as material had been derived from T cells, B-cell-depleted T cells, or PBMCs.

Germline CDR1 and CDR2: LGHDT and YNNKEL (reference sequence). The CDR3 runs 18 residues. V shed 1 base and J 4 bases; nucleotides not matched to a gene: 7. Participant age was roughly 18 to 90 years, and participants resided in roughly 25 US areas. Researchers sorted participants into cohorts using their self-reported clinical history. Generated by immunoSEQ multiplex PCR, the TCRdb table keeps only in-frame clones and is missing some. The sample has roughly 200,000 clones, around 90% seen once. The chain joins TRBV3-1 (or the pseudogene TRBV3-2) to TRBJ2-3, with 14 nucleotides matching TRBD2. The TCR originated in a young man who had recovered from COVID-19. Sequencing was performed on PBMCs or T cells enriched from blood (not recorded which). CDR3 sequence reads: CASSQVTSGGAYSDTQYF. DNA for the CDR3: TGTGCCAGCAGCCAAGTGACTAGCGGGGGGGCGTATTCAGATACGCAGTATTTT.